The 15 T cell receptor beta chains reported below all come from one sample, sequenced in a study of regulatory T cells in long-lasting Graves disease. According to the study, TCR beta libraries were built with iRepertoire HTBI primers and CDR3-region Arm-PCR. In TCRdb, the multiplex PCR reads were re-called with MiXCR into one record per CDR3 protein. This sample has approximately 400,000 distinct CDR3 sequences, with 20% to 25% found just once. This sample's time point: persistent/refractory GD, antithyroid drugs over 5 years with positive TRAb. Generation of the TCR library employed RNA extracted from PBMCs. The starting material was peripheral blood mononuclear cells (PBMCs), obtained when the disease was refractory, from a patient treated with antithyroid drugs. The receptor set was obtained from a female donor with Graves disease.

The chain combines TRBV6-1 with TRBJ2-5; 9 bases are shared with TRBD1. This CDR3 is built from 14 residues. Germline-derived CDR1 and CDR2 are MNHNS and SASEGT. The trim removed 9 bases at V and 1 base at J, leaving 6 bases unmatched. CDR3 in DNA: TGTGCCAGGAAGGGACAGGGCTTCCAAGAGACCCAGTACTTC. Protein product: CARKGQGFQETQYF.

Notes on this clonotype: One base away lies a much larger clone, so this may be a sequencing read error. The chain employs TRBV12-3 or TRBV12-4 and TRBJ2-7; TRBD1 might be the D (6 bases). This CDR3 contains 15 residues. Here the CDR3 DNA reads TGTGCCAGCAGTTTGGGGGCAGCCACCTCCTACGAGCAGTGCTTC. The encoded protein is CASSLGAATSYEQCF.

Ten or more counts support this clonotype. The rearrangement joins TRBV12-3 or TRBV12-4 to TRBJ1-1, with 7 positions matching TRBD1. This CDR3 is built from 14 residues. V lost 2 bases and J lost 4; bases outside the gene matches: 4. CDR3 region: CASSLKGASTEAFF. DNA for the CDR3: TGTGCCAGCAGTTTAAAGGGGGCGAGCACTGAAGCTTTCTTT.

This clonotype was found many times. J is TRBJ2-7 and V is TRBV11-2; tentative D call: TRBD2 (6 bases). Germline V CDR1 and CDR2: SGHAT, FQNNGV. The CDR3 contains 10 residues. Trimming took 8 bases from V and 7 from J, leaving 9 bases between them. CDR3 loop: CASGGWEQYF. The CDR3 DNA is TGTGCCAGCGGGGGGTGGGAGCAGTACTTC.

V and J are TRBV29-1 and TRBJ2-5; D tentatively fits TRBD1 or TRBD2 (6 bases each). Trimming stripped 8 bases from V and 7 bases from J, with 17 bases between. Germline V gives CDR1 SQVTM, CDR2 ANQGSEA. The CDR3 runs to 12 residues. The chain's CDR3 is CSSLVGGGTQYF. The CDR3 region has the DNA TGCAGCTCCTTGGTGGGGGGCGGGACCCAGTACTTC.

This clonotype was recorded at least ten times. V usage is TRBV2 and J usage is TRBJ2-7; TRBD2 matches at 14 bases. Germline CDR1 SNHLY, CDR2 FYNNEI. The trim removed 3 bases at V and 2 bases at J, leaving 6 bases unmatched. CDR3 length equals 17 residues. The CDR3 loop is CASSELTSGREPYEQYF. The CDR3 DNA reads as TGTGCCAGCAGTGAGTTGACTAGCGGGAGGGAACCCTACGAGCAGTACTTC.

The sample holds many counts of this clonotype. This chain joins TRBV10-3 and TRBJ1-4, with D uncertain. The CDR3 is 13 amino acids. Looked up from germline, CDR1 is ENHRY and CDR2 is SYGVKD. The V gene lost 0 bases and the J gene lost 8 bases, with 7 bases spanning the gap. CDR3 coding DNA: TGTGCCATCAGTGAGTCTGGAGGAGAAAAACTGTTTTTT. Residues: CAISESGGEKLFF.

This clonotype was found a few times. The chain recombines TRBV10-3 with TRBJ1-5; D gene uncertain. Trimming took 0 bases from V and 0 from J, leaving 12 bases between them. The germline gives CDR1 ENHRY, CDR2 SYGVKD. This CDR3 has 17 residues. The CDR3 reads CAISESETVYSNQPQHF. For the CDR3, the DNA is TGTGCCATCAGTGAGTCTGAAACCGTCTATAGCAATCAGCCCCAGCATTTT.

The gene calls are TRBV28 and TRBJ2-1, with a tentative D call TRBD1 (5 bases). CDR1 and CDR2 (germline): MDHEN, SYDVKM. V was pared by 6 bases and J by 15 bases, with 15 bases between. The CDR3 length is 11 residues. This CDR3 reads CASSILDTAFF. In DNA, the CDR3 is TGTGCCAGCAGCATACTGGACACCGCGTTCTTC.

Worth noting for this clonotype: The CDR3 carries no conserved terminal phenylalanine or tryptophan, so it likely arises from a read error. The DNA is omitted, as the CDR3 cannot be located on it reliably, and the CDR3 follows TCRdb's listing. The chain uses TRBV28 and TRBJ2-4; TRBD1, the table's D call, lacks a check against the DNA. Ends included, the CDR3 has 10 residues. CDR1 is MDHEN and CDR2 is SYDVKM in the germline V gene. CDR3 amino acids: CASSSCLRVA.

This clonotype has more than one count but fewer than ten. The genes are TRBV6-1 and TRBJ1-4; 9 bases align to TRBD1. With 6 bases clipped from V and 7 bases from J, the junction kept 9 bases outside the gene matches. Looked up from germline, CDR1 is MNHNS and CDR2 is SASEGT. CDR3 length: 15 residues. The CDR3 is CASSPWTGVGEKLFF. CDR3 DNA: TGTGCCAGCAGCCCCTGGACAGGGGTCGGTGAAAAACTGTTTTTT.

To note about this clonotype: The conserved closing phenylalanine or tryptophan is absent in this CDR3, likely reflecting a read error. The chain employs TRBV20-1 and TRBJ2-5, with D uncertain. The CDR3 sequence is 13 residues long. The germline V and J ends were trimmed by 6 bases and 4 bases, with 15 bases remaining between them. The germline V gene encodes CDR1 DFQATT and CDR2 SNEGSKA (reference sequence). The CDR3 DNA reads as TGCAGTGCGAGCTGGTTGGGAAGAGAGACCCAGTACCTC. Translating it yields CSASWLGRETQYL.

A note on this clonotype: A read error may be the cause here, since a much bigger clone is one base away. The J gene is TRBJ1-1, the V gene TRBV12-3 or TRBV12-4; D call uncertain. The CDR3 contains 14 residues. CDR3 nucleotide sequence: TGTGCCAACAGTTATAGGGAGGTGAACACTGAAGCTTTCTTT. As protein: CANSYREVNTEAFF.

This clonotype has more than one count but fewer than ten. With only one base between it and a far larger clone, this is likely a read error. V gene TRBV5-6 combines with J gene TRBJ1-4, with 7 nucleotides matching TRBD1. V trimming: 3 bases; J trimming: 4 bases; junction bases outside the gene matches: 3. The CDR3 is 14 residues long. Looked up from germline, CDR1 is SGHDT and CDR2 is YYEEEE. The CDR3 spells CASSSGTVNEKLFF. The CDR3 coding sequence is TGTGCCAGCAGCTCCGGGACAGTTAATGAAAAACTGTTTTTT.

This clonotype was recorded many times. The V call is TRBV2, the J call TRBJ2-1; 15 bases map to TRBD2. V lost 3 bases to trimming and J lost 5 bases; unmatched junction nucleotides: 11. Germline loops: CDR1 SNHLY, CDR2 FYNNEI. The CDR3 spans 19 residues. The CDR3 DNA sequence: TGTGCCAGCAGTGATGGACTAGCGGGAGGGCCCTCTTATCACAATGAGCAGTTCTTC. It yields the protein CASSDGLAGGPSYHNEQFF.